This TCR beta chain stems from a study of T cell responses to AZD1222 COVID-19 vaccine. A note on this clone: No antigen is known for it.

Assay used: immunoSEQ multiplex PCR; TCRdb lists only in-frame clones, some missing. The sample has 130,000 to 150,000 clones; approximately 90% are singletons. Whole-study findings and limits: Rises in breadth and depth of Spike-specific TCRs came after two AZD1222 doses. Among spike-specific TCRs, nearly half reportedly target unmutated variant regions. The CD4 TCRs associated with vaccination extended across spike and predominated at 160-218 and 743-854. Donors were largely white British and mainly female; clonal diversity was possibly underestimated.

This CDR3 comprises 16 residues. V gave up 4 bases and J gave up 3 bases, with 16 bases separating them. CDR1 and CDR2 (germline): MGHRA, YSYEKL. The TCR comes from an adult in good health. V gene TRBV4-1 combines with J gene TRBJ2-1, with a possible D match to TRBD1 (8 bases). The sample in question was peripheral blood, obtained on day 0 of AZD1222 vaccination. This chain's CDR3 is CASSREGTGIYNEQFF. In DNA, the CDR3 is TGCGCCAGCAGCCGGGAGGGGACAGGCATCTACAATGAGCAGTTCTTC.